This paragraph reports one T cell receptor beta chain. Original handling: The authors estimated nucleated cell counts from reference gene primer amplification. Measured with immunoSEQ multiplex PCR; TCRdb has only the in-frame clones, and not every one. V and J calls and clone size follow that table, whereas D and trimming were derived from the DNA. The sample includes around 300,000 clones, around 88% of them seen just once. The sample belongs to a study of blood T cell repertoires in COVID-19. On the study more broadly: Donors in the United States, Italy and Spain gave samples during acute or convalescent COVID-19.

The ends were cut back, 1 base at V and 1 base at J, with 10 bases in the middle. The CDR3 length is 15 residues. CDR1 and CDR2 (germline): SGHTA, FQGNSA. Source material: peripheral blood. The clonotype comes from a woman aged 25 to 39 who had recovered from COVID-19. This sequence joins TRBV7-2 and TRBJ1-1; D might be TRBD1 (5 bases). DNA for the CDR3: TGTGCCAGCAGCTTAGTAGCAGGGTCGAACACTGAAGCTTTCTTT. Protein sequence: CASSLVAGSNTEAFF.